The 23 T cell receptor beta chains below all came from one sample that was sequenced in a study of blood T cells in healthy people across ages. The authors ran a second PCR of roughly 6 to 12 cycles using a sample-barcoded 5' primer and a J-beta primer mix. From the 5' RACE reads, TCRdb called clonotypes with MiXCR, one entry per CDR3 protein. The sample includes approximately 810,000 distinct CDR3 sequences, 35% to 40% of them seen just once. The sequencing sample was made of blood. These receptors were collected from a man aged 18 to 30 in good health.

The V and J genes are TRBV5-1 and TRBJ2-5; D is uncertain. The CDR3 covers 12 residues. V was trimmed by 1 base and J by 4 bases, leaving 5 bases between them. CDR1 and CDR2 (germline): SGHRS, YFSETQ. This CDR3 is CASSLFRETQYF. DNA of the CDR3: TGCGCCAGCAGCTTGTTCCGAGAGACCCAGTACTTC.

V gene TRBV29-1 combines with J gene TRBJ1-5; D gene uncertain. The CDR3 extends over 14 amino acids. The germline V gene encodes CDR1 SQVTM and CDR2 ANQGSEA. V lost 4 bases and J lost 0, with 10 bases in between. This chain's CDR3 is CSVGSMDSNQPQHF. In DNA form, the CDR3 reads TGCAGCGTTGGGTCGATGGATAGCAATCAGCCCCAGCATTTT.

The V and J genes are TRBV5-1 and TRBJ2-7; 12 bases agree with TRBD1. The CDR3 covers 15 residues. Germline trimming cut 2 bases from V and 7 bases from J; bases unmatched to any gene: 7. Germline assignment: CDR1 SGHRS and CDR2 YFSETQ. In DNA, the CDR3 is TGCGCCAGCAGCTTCGCGGGACAGGGGGCTATTGAGCAGTACTTC. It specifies CASSFAGQGAIEQYF.

The CDR3 sequence: CASSKENEGKRAVNGYTF. As DNA, the CDR3 is TGTGCCAGCAGCAAAGAGAACGAGGGAAAGAGGGCGGTAAATGGCTACACCTTC. The chain uses TRBV21-1 and TRBJ1-2; the table names TRBD1, a call not compared with the DNA. TRBV21-1 is designated a pseudogene. This CDR3 contains 18 residues.

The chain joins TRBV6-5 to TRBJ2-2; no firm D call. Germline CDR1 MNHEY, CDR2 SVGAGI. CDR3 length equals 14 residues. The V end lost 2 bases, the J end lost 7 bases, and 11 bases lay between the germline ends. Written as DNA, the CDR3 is TGTGCCAGCAGTTACAGGCCTGATATCGGGGAGCTGTTTTTT. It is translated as CASSYRPDIGELFF.

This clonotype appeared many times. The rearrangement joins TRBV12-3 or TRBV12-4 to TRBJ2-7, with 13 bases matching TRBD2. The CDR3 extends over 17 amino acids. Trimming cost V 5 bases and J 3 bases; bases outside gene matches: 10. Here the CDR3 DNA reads TGTGCCAGCAGTACCCCTACAGGACTAGCGGGGGACTACGAGCAGTACTTC. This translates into CASSTPTGLAGDYEQYF.

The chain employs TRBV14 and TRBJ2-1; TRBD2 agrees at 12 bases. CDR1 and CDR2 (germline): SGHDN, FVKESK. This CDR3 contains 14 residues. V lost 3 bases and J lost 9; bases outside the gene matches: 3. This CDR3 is CASSQTSGGIEQFF. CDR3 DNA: TGTGCCAGCAGCCAGACTAGCGGGGGTATTGAGCAGTTCTTC.

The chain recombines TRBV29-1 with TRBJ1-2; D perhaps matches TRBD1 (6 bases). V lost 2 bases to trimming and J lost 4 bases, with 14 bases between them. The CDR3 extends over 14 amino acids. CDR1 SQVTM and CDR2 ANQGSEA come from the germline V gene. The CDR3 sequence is CSVETGGDPYGYTF. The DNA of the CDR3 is TGCAGCGTTGAAACCGGGGGCGATCCCTATGGCTACACCTTC.

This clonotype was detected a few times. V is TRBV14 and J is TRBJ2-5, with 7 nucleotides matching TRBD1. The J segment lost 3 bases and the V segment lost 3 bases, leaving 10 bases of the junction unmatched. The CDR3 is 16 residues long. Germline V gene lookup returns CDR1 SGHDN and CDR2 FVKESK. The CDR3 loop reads CASSQMGTVIKETQYF. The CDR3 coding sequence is TGTGCCAGCAGCCAGATGGGGACAGTAATTAAAGAGACCCAGTACTTC. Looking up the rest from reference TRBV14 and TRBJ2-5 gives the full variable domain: EAGVTQFPSHSVIEKGQTVTLRCDPISGHDNLYWYRRVMGKEIKFLLHFVKESKQDESGMPNNRFLAERTGGTYSTLKVQPAELEDSGVYFCASSQMGTVIKETQYFGPGTRLLVL.

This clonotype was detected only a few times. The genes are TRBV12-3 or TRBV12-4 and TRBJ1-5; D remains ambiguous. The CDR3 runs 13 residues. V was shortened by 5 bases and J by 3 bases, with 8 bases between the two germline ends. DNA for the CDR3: TGTGCCAGCAGTGTGACCGACAATCAGCCCCAGCATTTT. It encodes CASSVTDNQPQHF.

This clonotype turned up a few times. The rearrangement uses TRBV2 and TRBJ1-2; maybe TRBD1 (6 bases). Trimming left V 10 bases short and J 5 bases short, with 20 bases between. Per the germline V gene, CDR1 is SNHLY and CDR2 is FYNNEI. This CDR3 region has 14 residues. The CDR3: CATTGQQPSYGYTF. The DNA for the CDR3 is TGTGCCACCACCGGACAGCAACCTTCTTATGGCTACACCTTC.

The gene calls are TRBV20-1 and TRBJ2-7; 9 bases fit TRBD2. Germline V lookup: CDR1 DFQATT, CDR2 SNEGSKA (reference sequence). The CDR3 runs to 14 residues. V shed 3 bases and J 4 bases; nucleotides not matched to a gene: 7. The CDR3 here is CSARDLAGSYEQYV. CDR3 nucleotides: TGCAGTGCTAGGGATCTAGCGGGGTCGTACGAGCAGTACGTC.

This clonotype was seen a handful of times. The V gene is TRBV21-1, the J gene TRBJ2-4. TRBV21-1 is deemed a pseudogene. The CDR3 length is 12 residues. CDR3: CASSKIYYEQYF. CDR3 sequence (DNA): TGTGCCAGCAGCAAAATCTATTATGAGCAGTACTTC.

The CDR3 here is CASSFGPGTGGDEQYF. The CDR3 nucleotides are TGTGCCAGCAGCTTCGGACCCGGGACAGGGGGCGACGAGCAGTACTTC. The chain employs TRBV7-9 and TRBJ2-5, with TRBD1 matching 12 bases. The DNA end is more similar to TRBJ2-7, so the J call may be wrong. Germline CDR1 reads SEHNR; CDR2 reads FQNEAQ (reference sequence). The CDR3 has 16 residues.

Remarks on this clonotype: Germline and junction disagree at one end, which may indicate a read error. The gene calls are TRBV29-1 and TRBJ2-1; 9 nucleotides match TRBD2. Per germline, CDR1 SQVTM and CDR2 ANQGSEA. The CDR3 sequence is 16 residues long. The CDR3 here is CSVVGAGGHSYKEQFF. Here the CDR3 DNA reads TGCAGCGTTGTGGGGGCGGGGGGGCACTCCTACAAGGAGCAGTTCTTC.

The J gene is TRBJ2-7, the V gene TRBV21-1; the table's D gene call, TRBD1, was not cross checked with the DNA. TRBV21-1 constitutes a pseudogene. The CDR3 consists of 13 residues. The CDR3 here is CASSKVPGYEQYF. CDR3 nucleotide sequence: TGTGCCAGCAGCAAAGTCCCAGGGTACGAGCAGTACTTC.

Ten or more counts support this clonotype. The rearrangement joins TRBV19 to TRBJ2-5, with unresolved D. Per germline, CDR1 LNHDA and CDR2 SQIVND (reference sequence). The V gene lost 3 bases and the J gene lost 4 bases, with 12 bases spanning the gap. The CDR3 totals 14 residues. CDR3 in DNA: TGTGCCAGTAGTATCGGAGTAGCAGCAGAGACCCAGTACTTC. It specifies CASSIGVAAETQYF.

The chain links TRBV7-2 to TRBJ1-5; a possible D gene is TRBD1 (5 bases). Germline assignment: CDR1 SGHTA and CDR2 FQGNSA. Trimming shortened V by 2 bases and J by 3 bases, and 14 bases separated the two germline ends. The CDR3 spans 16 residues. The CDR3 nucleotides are TGTGCCAGCAGCTTATACCCTGACAGACACAATCAGCCCCAGCATTTT. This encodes CASSLYPDRHNQPQHF.

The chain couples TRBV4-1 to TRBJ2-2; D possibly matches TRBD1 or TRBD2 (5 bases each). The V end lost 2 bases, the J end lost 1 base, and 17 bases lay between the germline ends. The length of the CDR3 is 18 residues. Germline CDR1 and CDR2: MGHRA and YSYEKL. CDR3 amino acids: CASSQKGPETGNTGELFF. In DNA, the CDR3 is TGCGCCAGCAGCCAAAAGGGACCCGAAACAGGGAACACCGGGGAGCTGTTTTTT.

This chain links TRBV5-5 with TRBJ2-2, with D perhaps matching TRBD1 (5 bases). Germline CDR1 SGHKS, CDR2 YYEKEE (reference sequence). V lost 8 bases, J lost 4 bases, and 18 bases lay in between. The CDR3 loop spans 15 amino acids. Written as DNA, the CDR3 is TGTGCCAGTACAAAGCAGGGTTTAGCCACCGGGGAGCTGTTTTTT. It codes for CASTKQGLATGELFF.

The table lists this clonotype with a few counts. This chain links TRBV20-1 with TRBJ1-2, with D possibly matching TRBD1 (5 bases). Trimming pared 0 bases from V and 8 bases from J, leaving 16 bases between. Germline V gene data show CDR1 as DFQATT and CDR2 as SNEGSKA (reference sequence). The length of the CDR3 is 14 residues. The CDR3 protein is CSARDRDRRRGYTF. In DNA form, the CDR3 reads TGCAGTGCTAGAGATCGGGACCGCCGGAGAGGCTACACCTTC.

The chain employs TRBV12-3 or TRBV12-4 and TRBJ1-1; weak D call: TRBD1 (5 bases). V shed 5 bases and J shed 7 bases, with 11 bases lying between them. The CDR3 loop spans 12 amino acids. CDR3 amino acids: CASSTRDGEAFF. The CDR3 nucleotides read TGTGCCAGCAGTACACGGGACGGTGAAGCTTTCTTT.

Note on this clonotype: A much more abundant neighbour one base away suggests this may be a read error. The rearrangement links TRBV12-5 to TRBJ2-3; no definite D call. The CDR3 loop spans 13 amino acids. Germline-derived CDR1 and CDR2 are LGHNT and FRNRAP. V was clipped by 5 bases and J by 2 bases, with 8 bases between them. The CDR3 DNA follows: TGTGCTAGTGGTGTGCTTGCCACAGATACGCAGTATTTT. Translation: CASGVLATDTQYF.